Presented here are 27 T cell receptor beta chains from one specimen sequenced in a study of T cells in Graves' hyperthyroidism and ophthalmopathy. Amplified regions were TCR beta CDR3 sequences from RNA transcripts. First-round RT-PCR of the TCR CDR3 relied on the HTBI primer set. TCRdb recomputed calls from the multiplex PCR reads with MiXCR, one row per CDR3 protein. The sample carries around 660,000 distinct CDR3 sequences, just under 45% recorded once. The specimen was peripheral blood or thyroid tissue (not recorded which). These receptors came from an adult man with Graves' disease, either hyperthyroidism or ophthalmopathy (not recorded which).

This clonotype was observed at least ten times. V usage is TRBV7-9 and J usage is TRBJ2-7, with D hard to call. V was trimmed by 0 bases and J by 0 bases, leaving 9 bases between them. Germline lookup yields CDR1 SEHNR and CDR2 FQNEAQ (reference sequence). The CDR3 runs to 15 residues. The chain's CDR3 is CASSLAGQASYEQYF. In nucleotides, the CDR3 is TGTGCCAGCAGCTTAGCGGGTCAGGCCTCCTACGAGCAGTACTTC.

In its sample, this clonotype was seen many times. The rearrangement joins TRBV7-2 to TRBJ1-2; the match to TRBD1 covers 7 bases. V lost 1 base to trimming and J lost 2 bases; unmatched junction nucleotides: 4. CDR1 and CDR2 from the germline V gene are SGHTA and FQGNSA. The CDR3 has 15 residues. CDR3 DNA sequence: TGTGCCAGCAGCTTAGAGGGACAGCCCAACTATGGCTACACCTTC. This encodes CASSLEGQPNYGYTF.

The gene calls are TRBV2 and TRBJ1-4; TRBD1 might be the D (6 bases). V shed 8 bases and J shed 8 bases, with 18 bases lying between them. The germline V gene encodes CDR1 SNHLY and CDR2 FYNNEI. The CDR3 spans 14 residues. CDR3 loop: CASWGAAGDEKLFF. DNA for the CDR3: TGTGCCAGCTGGGGGGCGGCAGGGGACGAAAAACTGTTTTTT.

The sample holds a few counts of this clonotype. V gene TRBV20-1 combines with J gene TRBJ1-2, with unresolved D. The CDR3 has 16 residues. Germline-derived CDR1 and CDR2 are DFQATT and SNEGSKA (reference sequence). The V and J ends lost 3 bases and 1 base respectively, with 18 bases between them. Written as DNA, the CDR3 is TGCAGTGCTAGGGCGGCAGGCGGAACCTTTAACTATGGCTACACCTTC. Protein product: CSARAAGGTFNYGYTF.

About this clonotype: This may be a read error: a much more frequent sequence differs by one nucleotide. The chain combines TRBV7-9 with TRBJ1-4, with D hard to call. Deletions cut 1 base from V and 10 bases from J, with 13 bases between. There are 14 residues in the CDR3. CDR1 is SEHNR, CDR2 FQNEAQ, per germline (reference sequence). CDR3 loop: CASSLERVSVKLFF. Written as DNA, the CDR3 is TGTGCCAGCAGCTTAGAGCGCGTAAGCGTAAAACTGTTTTTT.

The CDR3 sequence is CASAPGTSYEQYF. In DNA, the CDR3 is TGTGCCAGCGCTCCCGGGACAAGTTACGAGCAGTACTTC. This sequence joins TRBV19 and TRBJ2-7, with D perhaps TRBD1 (6 bases). This CDR3 spans 13 amino acids. The V end was cut by 9 bases, the J end by 4 bases, with 16 bases between. Germline CDR1 is LNHDA and CDR2 is SQIVND (reference sequence).

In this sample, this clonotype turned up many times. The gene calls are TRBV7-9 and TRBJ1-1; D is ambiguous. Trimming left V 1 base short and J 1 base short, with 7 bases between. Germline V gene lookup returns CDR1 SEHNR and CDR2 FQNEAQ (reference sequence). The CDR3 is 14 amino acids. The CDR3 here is CASSLEFKNTEAFF. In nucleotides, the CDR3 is TGTGCCAGCAGCTTAGAGTTTAAGAACACTGAAGCTTTCTTT.

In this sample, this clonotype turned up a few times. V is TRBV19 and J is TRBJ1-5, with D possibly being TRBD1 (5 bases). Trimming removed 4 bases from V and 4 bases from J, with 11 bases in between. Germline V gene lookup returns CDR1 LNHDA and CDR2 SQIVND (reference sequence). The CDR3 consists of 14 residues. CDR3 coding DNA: TGTGCCAGTAGTAAAGGGACGGCAAATCAGCCCCAGCATTTT. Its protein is CASSKGTANQPQHF.

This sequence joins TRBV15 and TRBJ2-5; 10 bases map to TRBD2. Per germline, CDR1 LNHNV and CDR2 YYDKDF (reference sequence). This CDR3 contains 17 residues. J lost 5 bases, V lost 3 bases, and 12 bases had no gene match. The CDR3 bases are TGTGCCACCAGCAGCGTAGAAGGAGCGGGGGGGCCGGAGACCCAGTACTTC. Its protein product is CATSSVEGAGGPETQYF.

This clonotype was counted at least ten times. The CDR3 coding sequence is TGTGCCAGCAGTGAAGTGTTTGGGGGCAGGGAGCAGACCCAGTACTTC. This translates into CASSEVFGGREQTQYF. The chain couples TRBV2 to TRBJ2-5; a possible D gene is TRBD1 (6 bases). The V gene's germline CDR1 is SNHLY and CDR2 FYNNEI. This CDR3 has 16 residues. Between the trimmed V and J ends, which lost 1 base and 6 bases, there was a span of 18 bases.

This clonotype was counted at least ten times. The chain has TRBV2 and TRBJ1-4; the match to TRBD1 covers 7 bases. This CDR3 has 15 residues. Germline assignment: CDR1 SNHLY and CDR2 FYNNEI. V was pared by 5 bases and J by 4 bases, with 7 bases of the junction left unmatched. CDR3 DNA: TGTGCCAGCAGTCCATGGACAGGCGGTAATGAAAAACTGTTTTTT. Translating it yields CASSPWTGGNEKLFF.

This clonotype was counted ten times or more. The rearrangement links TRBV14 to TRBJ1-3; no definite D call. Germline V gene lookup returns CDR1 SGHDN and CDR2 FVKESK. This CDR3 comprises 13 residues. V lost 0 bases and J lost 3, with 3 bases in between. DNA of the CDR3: TGTGCCAGCAGCCAAGATTATGGAAACACCATATATTTT. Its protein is CASSQDYGNTIYF.

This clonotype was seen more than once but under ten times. In nucleotides, the CDR3 is TGTGCCAGCAGCTCGGCTAGCTCTGGGGCCAACGTCCTGACTTTC. Translated, it gives CASSSASSGANVLTF. The chain is built from TRBV7-9 and TRBJ2-6; D unclear. The CDR3 has 15 amino acids. The V end was cut by 4 bases, the J end by 0 bases, with 7 bases between. CDR1 is SEHNR and CDR2 is FQNEAQ in the germline V gene (reference sequence).

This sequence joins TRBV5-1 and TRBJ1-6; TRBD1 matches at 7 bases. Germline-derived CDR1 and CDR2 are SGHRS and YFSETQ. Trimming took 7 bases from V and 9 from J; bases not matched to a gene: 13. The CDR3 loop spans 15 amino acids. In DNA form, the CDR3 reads TGCGCCAGCGGCACAGGGGCCAGGGAGGCTTCACCCCTCCACTTT. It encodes CASGTGAREASPLHF.

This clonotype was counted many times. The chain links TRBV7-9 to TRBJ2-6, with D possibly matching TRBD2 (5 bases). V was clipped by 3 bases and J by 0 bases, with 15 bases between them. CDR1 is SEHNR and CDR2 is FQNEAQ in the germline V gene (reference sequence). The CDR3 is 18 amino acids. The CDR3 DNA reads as TGTGCCAGCAGCTTGGGCGGGCTTTACAGCTCTGGGGCCAACGTCCTGACTTTC. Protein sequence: CASSLGGLYSSGANVLTF.

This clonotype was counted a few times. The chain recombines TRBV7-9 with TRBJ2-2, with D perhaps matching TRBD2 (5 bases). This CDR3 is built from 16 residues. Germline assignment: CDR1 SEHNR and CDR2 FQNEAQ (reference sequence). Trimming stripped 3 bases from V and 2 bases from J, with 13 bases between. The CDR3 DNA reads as TGTGCCAGCAGCTTCCCCGAAGCGGACAACACCGGGGAGCTGTTTTTT. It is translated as CASSFPEADNTGELFF.

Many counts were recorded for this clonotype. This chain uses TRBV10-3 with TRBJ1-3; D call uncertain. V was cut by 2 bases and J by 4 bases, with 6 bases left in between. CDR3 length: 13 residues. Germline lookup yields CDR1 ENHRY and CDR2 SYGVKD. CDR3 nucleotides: TGTGCCATCAGTGAGGTGCCGGGAAACACCATATATTTT. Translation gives CAISEVPGNTIYF.

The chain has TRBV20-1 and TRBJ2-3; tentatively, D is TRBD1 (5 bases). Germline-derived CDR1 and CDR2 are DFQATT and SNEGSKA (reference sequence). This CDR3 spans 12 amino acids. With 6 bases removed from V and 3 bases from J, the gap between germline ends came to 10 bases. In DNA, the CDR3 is TGCAGTGCAGAGGCAGGGACAGATACGCAGTATTTT. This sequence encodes CSAEAGTDTQYF.

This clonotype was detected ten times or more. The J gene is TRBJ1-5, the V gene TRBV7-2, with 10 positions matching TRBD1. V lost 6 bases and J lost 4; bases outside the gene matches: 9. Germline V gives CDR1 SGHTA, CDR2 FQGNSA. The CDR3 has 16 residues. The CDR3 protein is CASSTTGGVSNQPQHF. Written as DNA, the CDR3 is TGTGCCAGCAGTACGACAGGGGGCGTCTCTAATCAGCCCCAGCATTTT.

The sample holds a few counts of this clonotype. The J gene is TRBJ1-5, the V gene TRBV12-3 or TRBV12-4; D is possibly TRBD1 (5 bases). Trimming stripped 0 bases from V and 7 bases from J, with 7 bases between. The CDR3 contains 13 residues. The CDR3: CASSLAGAQPQHF. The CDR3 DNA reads TGTGCCAGCAGTTTAGCTGGGGCACAGCCCCAGCATTTT.

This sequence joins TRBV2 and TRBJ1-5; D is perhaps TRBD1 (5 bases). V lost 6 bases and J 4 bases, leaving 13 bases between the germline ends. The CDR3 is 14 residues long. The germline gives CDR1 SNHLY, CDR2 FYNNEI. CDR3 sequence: CASSQRQRNQPQHF. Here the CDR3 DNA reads TGTGCCAGCAGCCAGAGACAGAGAAATCAGCCCCAGCATTTT.

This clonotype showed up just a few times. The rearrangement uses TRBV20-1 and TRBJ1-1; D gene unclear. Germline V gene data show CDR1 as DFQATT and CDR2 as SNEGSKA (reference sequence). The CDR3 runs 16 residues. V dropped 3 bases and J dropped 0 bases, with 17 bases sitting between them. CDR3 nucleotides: TGCAGTGCTAGTCGTTTTGGTAGGTTAGTGAACACTGAAGCTTTCTTT. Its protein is CSASRFGRLVNTEAFF.

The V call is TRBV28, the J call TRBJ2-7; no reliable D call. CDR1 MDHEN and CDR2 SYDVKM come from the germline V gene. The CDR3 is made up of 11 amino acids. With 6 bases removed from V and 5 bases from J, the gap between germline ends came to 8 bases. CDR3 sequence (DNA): TGTGCCAGCAGGGCGGTACACGAGCAGTACTTC. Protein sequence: CASRAVHEQYF.

As DNA, the CDR3 is TGCAGTGCTCATACAGGGTCGAACAATCAGCCCCAGCATTTT. As protein: CSAHTGSNNQPQHF. This chain connects TRBV20-1 to TRBJ1-5, with a possible D match to TRBD1 (6 bases). Germline V lookup: CDR1 DFQATT, CDR2 SNEGSKA (reference sequence). Trimming pared 5 bases from V and 3 bases from J, leaving 14 bases between. This CDR3 has 14 amino acids.

Here the CDR3 reads CSARDRTGDNSPLHF. CDR3 nucleotides: TGCAGTGCTAGAGATCGTACCGGGGATAATTCACCCCTCCACTTT. The chain recombines TRBV20-1 with TRBJ1-6; no clear D gene. The CDR3 is 15 residues long. Germline V gene data show CDR1 as DFQATT and CDR2 as SNEGSKA (reference sequence). Trimming pared 0 bases from V and 5 bases from J, leaving 11 bases between.

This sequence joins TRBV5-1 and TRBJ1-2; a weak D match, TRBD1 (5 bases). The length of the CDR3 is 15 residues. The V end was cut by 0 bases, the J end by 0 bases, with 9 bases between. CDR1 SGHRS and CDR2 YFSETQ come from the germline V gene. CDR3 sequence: CASSLAQGPNYGYTF. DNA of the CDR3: TGCGCCAGCAGCTTGGCGCAGGGACCTAACTATGGCTACACCTTC.

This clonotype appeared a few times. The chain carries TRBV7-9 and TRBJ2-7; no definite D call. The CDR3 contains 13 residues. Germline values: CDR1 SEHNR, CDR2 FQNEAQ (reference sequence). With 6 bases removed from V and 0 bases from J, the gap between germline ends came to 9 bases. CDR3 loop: CASRPAASYEQYF. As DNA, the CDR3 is TGTGCCAGCAGGCCGGCGGCCTCCTACGAGCAGTACTTC.